This TCR beta chain is from a study of graft-versus-host responses after intestinal transplantation. Whole-study results and caveats: Subjects displaying graft-donor T cell macrochimerism possessed elevated graft-versus-host to host-versus-graft clonal ratios inside allografts.

TCRdb keeps only in-frame clones here, not all; method: immunoSEQ multiplex PCR. The data show about 70,000 clones, 84% seen once. Remarks on this clone: Its antigen is unknown.

Germline CDR1 is SGHVS and CDR2 is FNYEAQ. The CDR3 consists of 13 residues. The ends were cut back, 5 bases at V and 6 bases at J, with 12 bases in the middle. The chain couples TRBV7-6 to TRBJ2-3; the D is unclear. Sequenced material: unstimulated CD4+ T cells sorted from spleen or lymph node cells, taken before transplant. This sequence was found in a human donor who was the organ donor for an intestinal transplant. CDR3 nucleotides: TGTGCCAGCAGCGAAACAGCTTCGGATACGCAGTATTTT. Protein sequence: CASSETASDTQYF.